The rows below give T cell receptor beta chains drawn from one sample of a study of T cell changes during pregnancy in multiple sclerosis. Assay: immunoSEQ multiplex PCR; the TCRdb copy retains only in-frame clones and omits some. The data show nearly 40,000 clones, approximately 90% seen once. This material consisted of CD4+ T cells from peripheral blood mononuclear cells, taken in the third trimester of pregnancy. The receptors come from a female donor with multiple sclerosis, enrolled in a pregnancy study. The CDR3 runs from the conserved cysteine through the conserved F or W. D genes are given only for firm matches. Some rows have no size entry. The others give once, few or many, or a class for an expanded clone.

V	length	size	J	D	CDR3	DNA
TRBV6-1	15	.	TRBJ1-2	TRBD1	CASRVTGTGSYGYTF	TGTGCCAGCAGAGTAACCGGGACAGGGAGCTATGGCTACACCTTC
TRBV10-2	16	.	TRBJ2-5	TRBD2	CASSEFGGGNQETQYF	TGCGCCAGCAGTGAGTTCGGGGGAGGGAATCAAGAGACCCAGTACTTC
TRBV7-2	15	.	TRBJ1-2	.	CASSFAVLRDYGYTF	TGTGCCAGCAGCTTCGCAGTCTTGAGGGACTATGGCTACACCTTC
TRBV12-2	19	.	TRBJ2-3	.	CASRLDPGLAGRKTDTQYF	TGTGCAAGTCGCTTAGACCCGGGACTAGCGGGACGCAAAACAGATACGCAGTATTTT
TRBV10-1	12	.	TRBJ1-2	TRBD1	CASSQGDYGYTF	TGCGCCAGCAGCCAGGGGGATTATGGCTACACCTTC
TRBV28	14	once	TRBJ1-2	.	CASSLFQGNYGYTF	TGTGCCAGCAGTTTATTCCAGGGGAACTATGGCTACACCTTC
TRBV4-2	13	.	TRBJ2-3	TRBD2	CASKRELGDTQYF	TGTGCCAGCAAGCGGGAGCTAGGGGATACGCAGTATTTT
TRBV5-5	15	once	TRBJ2-5	TRBD2	CASSWSSGSGETQYF	TGTGCCAGCAGCTGGAGTAGCGGGAGCGGGGAGACCCAGTACTTC
TRBV12-5	14	.	TRBJ1-1	TRBD1	CASGLTGGATEAFF	TGTGCTAGTGGTCTTACAGGGGGCGCGACTGAAGCTTTCTTT
TRBV7-7	13	.	TRBJ2-5	.	CASSPGWQETQYF	TGTGCTAGCAGCCCGGGGTGGCAAGAGACCCAGTACTTC
TRBV9	13	.	TRBJ2-1	.	CASSQGQYNEQFF	TGTGCCAGCAGCCAAGGACAGTACAATGAGCAGTTCTTC
TRBV9	16	.	TRBJ2-1	TRBD2	CASSASGTSGYNEQFF	TGTGCCAGCAGCGCGTCCGGGACTAGCGGATACAATGAGCAGTTCTTC
TRBV19	15	.	TRBJ2-1	TRBD2	CASSGLAGVGNEQFF	TGTGCCAGTAGTGGACTAGCGGGAGTTGGCAATGAGCAGTTCTTC
TRBV6-4	20	.	TRBJ2-1	.	CASSDGRAHWNFRPFNEQFF	TGTGCCAGCAGTGACGGCAGGGCCCACTGGAATTTCAGGCCTTTCAATGAGCAGTTCTTC
TRBV5-1	15	.	TRBJ2-6	.	CASSRGSSGANVLTF	TGCGCCAGCAGTCGAGGTAGCTCTGGGGCCAACGTCCTGACTTTC
TRBV19	14	.	TRBJ1-1	TRBD1	CASSIGTGITEAFF	TGTGCCAGTAGTATAGGGACAGGGATCACTGAAGCTTTCTTT
TRBV6-1	14	.	TRBJ2-3	.	CASSEAEGTDTQYF	TGTGCCAGCAGTGAAGCGGAGGGAACAGATACGCAGTATTTT
TRBV4-2	13	.	TRBJ2-7	.	CASSQDEVNEQYF	TGTGCCAGCAGCCAAGATGAGGTCAACGAGCAGTACTTC
TRBV5-6	15	.	TRBJ2-5	.	CASSLRGWSQETQYF	TGTGCCAGCAGCTTGCGGGGGTGGAGCCAAGAGACCCAGTACTTC
TRBV29-1	17	.	TRBJ2-3	TRBD2	CSVGGGLAGISGDTQYF	TGCAGCGTAGGCGGGGGACTAGCGGGGATTTCCGGGGATACGCAGTATTTT
TRBV5-6	15	.	TRBJ2-7	.	CASSPLTSINNEQYF	TGTGCCAGCAGCCCGCTCACTAGCATTAACAACGAGCAGTACTTC
TRBV7-9	14	.	TRBJ2-5	.	CASSLTGSSETQYF	TGTGCCAGCAGCTTAACTGGGAGTTCGGAGACCCAGTACTTC
TRBV29-1	14	.	TRBJ2-1	.	CSVDVGPQGNEQFF	TGCAGCGTTGATGTAGGACCTCAGGGCAATGAGCAGTTCTTC
TRBV30	15	.	TRBJ1-3	TRBD1	CAWSRWTGAGNTIYF	TGTGCCTGGAGTAGATGGACAGGGGCTGGAAACACCATATATTTT
TRBV27	15	.	TRBJ2-1	.	CASTKLGSYYNEQFF	TGTGCCAGCACCAAACTCGGGAGCTACTACAATGAGCAGTTCTTC
TRBV18	15	.	TRBJ1-3	.	CASSYMEGSGNTIYF	TGTGCCAGCTCGTACATGGAGGGCTCTGGAAACACCATATATTTT
TRBV6-6	16	.	TRBJ2-7	.	CASSTRSGLVGDEQYF	TGTGCCAGCAGTACCCGGTCCGGATTAGTCGGGGATGAGCAGTACTTC
TRBV30	14	.	TRBJ1-5	.	CAWSVDSFDQPQHF	TGTGCCTGGAGTGTAGACAGCTTTGATCAGCCCCAGCATTTT
TRBV5-1	14	.	TRBJ1-2	TRBD1	CASSSGQEPYGYTF	TGCGCCAGCAGCTCAGGACAGGAACCCTATGGCTACACCTTC
TRBV28	14	.	TRBJ1-2	TRBD1	CASRTTGGNYGYTF	TGTGCCAGCAGAACGACAGGGGGCAACTATGGCTACACCTTC
TRBV5-1	14	.	TRBJ1-1	.	CASSAVRGDTEAFF	TGCGCCAGCAGCGCGGTCCGAGGAGATACTGAAGCTTTCTTT
TRBV6-1	16	.	TRBJ2-3	TRBD2	CASSVGSGGRENTQYF	TGTGCCAGCAGTGTGGGCAGCGGGGGGCGGGAGAATACGCAGTATTTT
TRBV10-3	16	.	TRBJ1-1	.	CAISDSIQTINTEAFF	TGTGCCATCAGTGACTCAATCCAGACTATTAACACTGAAGCTTTCTTT
TRBV7-2	17	once	TRBJ2-4	TRBD2	CASSFGTSEPVKNIQYF	TGTGCCAGCAGCTTCGGGACTAGCGAGCCAGTTAAAAACATTCAGTACTTC
TRBV5-1	18	.	TRBJ2-2	TRBD2	CASSLVWLAGANTGELFF	TGCGCCAGCAGCTTGGTATGGCTAGCGGGCGCGAACACCGGGGAGCTGTTTTTT
TRBV19	14	.	TRBJ2-7	.	CASHPHRAPYEQYF	TGTGCCAGCCACCCTCACAGGGCCCCCTACGAGCAGTACTTC
TRBV5-1	13	.	TRBJ2-7	.	CASSLREGYEQYF	TGCGCCAGCAGCTTGCGAGAGGGATACGAGCAGTACTTC
TRBV6-4	14	.	TRBJ2-1	TRBD1	CASSELAGGSEQFF	TGTGCCAGCAGTGAATTGGCAGGGGGCAGTGAGCAGTTCTTC
TRBV5-1	16	.	TRBJ2-3	TRBD2	CASSVGLAGGSDTQYF	TGCGCCAGCAGCGTGGGACTAGCGGGAGGCTCAGATACGCAGTATTTT
TRBV18	14	.	TRBJ2-1	.	CASSPLRAYNEQFF	TGTGCCAGCTCACCTCTTCGGGCCTACAATGAGCAGTTCTTC
TRBV21-1	16	.	TRBJ2-7	.	CASSKGGTSGCYEQYF	TGTGCCAGCAGCAAAGGCGGGACTAGCGGGTGCTACGAGCAGTACTTC
TRBV5-4	18	.	TRBJ2-2	.	CASSQNIGQLLNTGELFF	TGTGCCAGCAGCCAAAATATCGGACAATTACTTAACACCGGGGAGCTGTTTTTT
TRBV7-2	12	once	TRBJ2-5	TRBD2	CASSLTSGTQYF	TGTGCCAGCAGCTTGACTAGCGGGACCCAGTACTTC
TRBV28	15	.	TRBJ2-3	TRBD1	CASSSGTGFTSTQYF	TGTGCCAGCAGTTCCGGGACAGGGTTCACAAGTACGCAGTATTTT
TRBV9	16	.	TRBJ2-3	TRBD2	CASSVATGGPKDTQYF	TGTGCCAGCAGCGTAGCTACGGGAGGGCCTAAAGATACGCAGTATTTT
TRBV19	14	once	TRBJ1-2	TRBD1	CASRGQGEGNGYTF	TGTGCCAGTAGGGGACAGGGGGAGGGAAATGGCTACACCTTC
TRBV2	14	.	TRBJ2-7	.	CASSEGQPGSEQYF	TGTGCCAGCAGTGAAGGGCAGCCGGGGAGCGAGCAGTACTTC
TRBV2	17	.	TRBJ2-6	.	CASSEAAFSSGANVLTF	TGTGCCAGCAGCGAGGCGGCGTTCAGCTCTGGGGCCAACGTCCTGACTTTC
TRBV7-2	13	.	TRBJ2-2	.	CASSSTGSGELFF	TGTGCCAGCAGCTCAACGGGGTCCGGGGAGCTGTTTTTT
TRBV7-9	14	few	TRBJ1-2	.	CASSPDIPNYGYTF	TGTGCCAGCTCTCCGGACATTCCTAACTATGGCTACACCTTC
TRBV27	14	once	TRBJ2-1	TRBD2	CASRGLAGHNEQFF	TGTGCCAGCAGAGGACTAGCGGGTCACAATGAGCAGTTCTTC
TRBV10-3	12	.	TRBJ2-7	.	CAISPGTYEQYF	TGTGCCATCAGCCCAGGGACCTACGAGCAGTACTTC